This TCR beta chain was profiled in a study of T-cell reconstitution after alpha-beta-depleted transplantation in children. Study-wide results and limits: In patients about two months after transplant, alpha-beta T cells reportedly arose from several hundred expanded graft clones. The main origin of T-cell counts and diversity one year after transplant was newly produced T cells.

This clonotype appeared many times. Its antigen is currently unknown. Using unique molecular identifiers, the investigators prepared the TCRbeta library. MiXCR, run by TCRdb on the PCR reads, gives a single entry per CDR3 protein. Of about 980,000 distinct CDR3 sequences listed, 25% to 30% are singletons. The CDR3 consists of 12 residues. CDR1 is DFQATT, CDR2 SNEGSKA, per germline (reference sequence). V lost 3 bases to trimming and J lost 10 bases; unmatched junction nucleotides: 5. The chain couples TRBV20-1 to TRBJ2-1, with TRBD2 matching 8 bases. Sequencing was performed on PBMCs, mostly from graft donor cells, taken 360 days after TCRalphabeta/CD19-depleted stem cell transplant. The sequence was collected from a boy under three years old who had a stem cell transplant for SCID, so the T cells may come from the graft donor. Written as DNA, the CDR3 is TGCAGTGCTAGCGGGGGGGCCCGAGAGCAGTTCTTC. Translating it yields CSASGGAREQFF.